Shown below are 25 T cell receptor beta chains from a single sample sequenced in a study of cytomegalovirus exposure and HLA in healthy donors. A multiplex PCR was run with 60 Vbeta primers and 13 Jbeta primers. Sequenced by immunoSEQ multiplex PCR; TCRdb stores in-frame clones only, minus some. The sample has about 190,000 clones, under 85% seen once. The sample taken for sequencing was PBMCs. Receptors were obtained from a woman under 30 in good health and CMV-seronegative.

V is TRBV2 and J is TRBJ1-3; D not certain. The ends were cut back, 6 bases at V and 8 bases at J, with 17 bases in the middle. Germline values: CDR1 SNHLY, CDR2 FYNNEI. This CDR3 has 14 amino acids. The CDR3 is CASSLYSGMDTIYF. The CDR3 DNA reads TGTGCCAGCAGCTTATATTCGGGTATGGACACCATATATTTT. The full variable domain, rest sourced from reference TRBV2 and TRBJ1-3, is EPEVTQTPSHQVTQMGQEVILRCVPISNHLYFYWYRQILGQKVEFLVSFYNNEISEKSEIFDDQFSVERPDGSNFTLKIRSTKLEDSAMYFCASSLYSGMDTIYFGEGSWLTVV.

The genes are TRBV6-1 and TRBJ1-4; D not resolved. The germline V gene encodes CDR1 MNHNS and CDR2 SASEGT. CDR3 length equals 15 residues. Deletions cut 1 base from V and 2 bases from J, with 8 bases between. The chain's CDR3 is CASSEGGSTNEKLFF. In DNA form, the CDR3 reads TGTGCCAGCAGTGAAGGCGGGAGCACTAATGAAAAACTGTTTTTT.

The CDR3 spells CASSGQKPDTQYF. DNA for the CDR3: TGCGCCAGCAGCGGCCAGAAACCAGATACGCAGTATTTT. The chain recombines TRBV5-1 with TRBJ2-3, with no clear D. Trimming left V 4 bases short and J 4 bases short, with 10 bases between. The CDR3 length is 13 residues. Germline loops: CDR1 SGHRS, CDR2 YFSETQ.

This clone came up a few times. The chain has TRBV6-1 and TRBJ2-7, with D perhaps TRBD1 (5 bases). This CDR3 comprises 15 residues. Germline V gene lookup returns CDR1 MNHNS and CDR2 SASEGT. V shed 0 bases and J shed 2 bases, with 11 bases lying between them. The CDR3 loop is CASSEALDSTYEQYF. Here the CDR3 DNA reads TGTGCCAGCAGTGAAGCCCTAGACAGTACCTACGAGCAGTACTTC.

As DNA, the CDR3 is TGTGCCAGCGGCGAGACAGGGACAGCTTTCTTT. It yields the protein CASGETGTAFF. J is TRBJ1-1 and V is TRBV11-2; TRBD1 matches at 7 bases. The CDR3 loop spans 11 amino acids. CDR1 is SGHAT, CDR2 FQNNGV, per germline. J lost 10 bases, V lost 8 bases, and 7 bases had no gene match.

The rearrangement uses TRBV7-3 and TRBJ1-1; possible D gene TRBD1, 5 bases. V dropped 9 bases and J dropped 2 bases, with 19 bases sitting between them. Germline V gene data show CDR1 as SGHTA and CDR2 as FQGTGA. The CDR3 consists of 15 residues. The CDR3 bases are TGTGCCAGTTTAAAACAAAGACAGATAAACACTGAAGCTTTCTTT. Translation gives CASLKQRQINTEAFF.

The genes are TRBV19 and TRBJ2-7, with D tentatively TRBD2 (5 bases). Between the trimmed V and J ends, which lost 5 bases and 2 bases, there was a span of 19 bases. Germline values: CDR1 LNHDA, CDR2 SQIVND (reference sequence). The CDR3 spans 16 residues. The CDR3 DNA is TGTGCCAGTAGTCCGCTCCGTAGCGCCAAGCCCTACGAGCAGTACTTC. It is translated as CASSPLRSAKPYEQYF.

V is TRBV5-6 and J is TRBJ2-7; 10 positions agree with TRBD1. The V gene's germline CDR1 is SGHDT and CDR2 YYEEEE. The CDR3 is 15 residues long. V lost 3 bases to trimming and J lost 4 bases; unmatched junction nucleotides: 7. The CDR3 reads CASSSVRQGAYEQYF. In DNA, the CDR3 is TGTGCCAGCAGCTCCGTGAGACAGGGGGCTTACGAGCAGTACTTC.

This clone was seen a single time. This chain links TRBV7-8 with TRBJ1-1, with a weak D call TRBD1 (5 bases). V gave up 5 bases and J gave up 4 bases, with 14 bases separating them. This CDR3 has 14 residues. Germline-derived CDR1 and CDR2 are SGHVS and FQNEAQ. CDR3 residues: CASSPGHMGTEAFF. CDR3 nucleotides: TGTGCCAGCAGCCCCGGACACATGGGCACTGAAGCTTTCTTT.

This rearrangement joins TRBV2 to TRBJ2-2; 8 positions agree with TRBD1. The CDR3 spans 15 residues. Trimming took 6 bases from V and 1 from J; bases not matched to a gene: 4. CDR1 SNHLY and CDR2 FYNNEI come from the germline V gene. This CDR3 reads CASRPGQENTGELFF. Written as DNA, the CDR3 is TGTGCCAGCAGGCCGGGACAGGAGAACACCGGGGAGCTGTTTTTT.

The chain links TRBV11-3 to TRBJ2-1, with 7 bases aligning to TRBD1. CDR1 and CDR2 from the germline V gene are SGHNT and YENEEA. V was pared by 5 bases and J by 6 bases, with 10 bases of the junction left unmatched. The CDR3 has 15 residues. CDR3 sequence (DNA): TGTGCCAGCAGCCCAAGAGACAGGGTAGGCAATGAGCAGTTCTTC. Protein sequence: CASSPRDRVGNEQFF.

This clone was seen just once. The J gene is TRBJ1-2, the V gene TRBV27; 7 nucleotides agree with TRBD1. This CDR3 region has 14 residues. Germline V gene data show CDR1 as MNHEY and CDR2 as SMNVEV (reference sequence). Losses at the gene ends were 0 bases for V and 7 bases for J; bases not matched to a gene: 5. CDR3 DNA sequence: TGTGCCAGCAGTTTATCGGAGGGGGCTTCTGGCTACACCTTC. Residues: CASSLSEGASGYTF.

The J gene is TRBJ2-7, the V gene TRBV19; 10 nucleotides align to TRBD2. The J segment lost 3 bases and the V segment lost 2 bases, leaving 4 bases of the junction unmatched. This CDR3 is 15 amino acids long. Germline CDR1 reads LNHDA; CDR2 reads SQIVND (reference sequence). The CDR3 sequence is CASSITSGEYYEQYF. The CDR3 bases are TGTGCCAGTAGTATAACTAGCGGGGAATACTACGAGCAGTACTTC.

The J gene is TRBJ1-6, the V gene TRBV28; D might be TRBD1 (5 bases). This CDR3 is 16 amino acids long. The V gene lost 10 bases and the J gene lost 11 bases, with 27 bases spanning the gap. Per germline, CDR1 MDHEN and CDR2 SYDVKM. In nucleotides, the CDR3 is TGTGCCACCTTCTCCCGGGGGGGGACCTCAGGTCCACCCCTCCACTTT. This translates into CATFSRGGTSGPPLHF.

This clone has a single count. The chain links TRBV5-1 to TRBJ1-2; 8 bases align to TRBD1. CDR1 and CDR2 from the germline V gene are SGHRS and YFSETQ. The trim removed 4 bases at V and 8 bases at J, leaving 10 bases unmatched. The CDR3 sequence is 14 residues long. DNA for the CDR3: TGCGCCAGCAGCCTATGGGACAGGCCCGCGGGCTACACCTTC. This encodes CASSLWDRPAGYTF.

The chain carries TRBV5-6 and TRBJ1-2, with 7 bases fitting TRBD1. The germline gives CDR1 SGHDT, CDR2 YYEEEE. The CDR3 covers 15 residues. The ends lost 1 base at V and 4 bases at J; junction bases unmatched: 7. CDR3 amino acids: CASSLTAGGFYGYTF. CDR3 DNA: TGTGCCAGCAGCTTGACCGCAGGGGGTTTCTATGGCTACACCTTC.

This clone was counted a few times. The gene calls are TRBV6-5 and TRBJ1-6; TRBD1 matches at 7 bases. With V trimmed by 5 bases and J by 6 bases, 7 bases remained unmatched. The germline V gene encodes CDR1 MNHEY and CDR2 SVGAGI. The CDR3 extends over 15 amino acids. CDR3 amino acids: CASSLNRQGNSPLHF. CDR3 in DNA: TGTGCCAGCAGTCTCAATCGACAGGGTAATTCACCCCTCCACTTT.

This chain uses TRBV19 with TRBJ2-6; 11 bases are shared with TRBD1. The CDR3 spans 17 residues. Germline loops: CDR1 LNHDA, CDR2 SQIVND (reference sequence). Unmatched junction bases numbered 7, after V lost 5 bases and J lost 4 bases. The CDR3 spells CASSERTGGLGANVLTF. As DNA, the CDR3 is TGTGCCAGTAGTGAGCGGACAGGGGGCTTAGGGGCCAACGTCCTGACTTTC. The full variable domain, completed using reference TRBV19 and TRBJ2-6, is DGGITQSPKYLFRKEGQNVTLSCEQNLNHDAMYWYRQDPGQGLRLIYYSQIVNDFQKGDIAEGYSVSREKKESFPLTVTSAQKNPTAFYLCASSERTGGLGANVLTFGAGSRLTVL.

The J gene is TRBJ2-2, the V gene TRBV6-5; 7 nucleotides agree with TRBD2. V was clipped by 0 bases and J by 4 bases; unmatched bases: 5. The CDR3 is 16 residues long. Looked up from germline, CDR1 is MNHEY and CDR2 is SVGAGI. The CDR3 coding sequence is TGTGCCAGCAGTTACTCGTGGGGGAGGGCCACCGGGGAGCTGTTTTTT. Its protein product is CASSYSWGRATGELFF.

J is TRBJ2-7 and V is TRBV28; 9 bases are shared with TRBD1. The CDR3 covers 13 residues. Per the germline V gene, CDR1 is MDHEN and CDR2 is SYDVKM. The J segment lost 7 bases and the V segment lost 9 bases, leaving 10 bases of the junction unmatched. In DNA, the CDR3 is TGTGCCAGTAACAGGGGGCGATTGGGGGAGCAGTACTTC. Its protein is CASNRGRLGEQYF.

The chain uses TRBV5-1 and TRBJ1-1, with no clear D. Germline V gene sequence: CDR1 SGHRS, CDR2 YFSETQ. Trimming left V 4 bases short and J 3 bases short, with 10 bases between. The CDR3 length is 13 residues. CDR3 in DNA: TGCGCCAGCAGCACTCAGGCATACACTGAAGCTTTCTTT. Translated: CASSTQAYTEAFF.

This clone was counted only a few times. V is TRBV2 and J is TRBJ2-1; 11 bases match TRBD2. The CDR3 length is 15 residues. CDR1 is SNHLY, CDR2 FYNNEI, per germline. V was pared by 8 bases and J by 2 bases, with 5 bases of the junction left unmatched. The CDR3 here is CASCGTSGPYNEQFF. The CDR3 region has the DNA TGTGCCAGCTGTGGGACTAGCGGACCCTACAATGAGCAGTTCTTC.

This clone appeared a few times. The chain uses TRBV19 and TRBJ2-2, with TRBD1 as a possible D gene (6 bases). The CDR3 extends over 16 amino acids. Trimming left V 5 bases short and J 0 bases short, with 13 bases between. Germline V gene data show CDR1 as LNHDA and CDR2 as SQIVND (reference sequence). CDR3 DNA: TGTGCCAGTAGTCCCGACAGGAGACCGAACACCGGGGAGCTGTTTTTT. It codes for CASSPDRRPNTGELFF.

This rearrangement joins TRBV6-5 to TRBJ2-7; 12 nucleotides line up with TRBD2. Trimming at V came to 5 bases and at J to 4 bases, leaving 3 bases not matched to a gene. The CDR3 covers 14 residues. Germline loops: CDR1 MNHEY, CDR2 SVGAGI. The CDR3 DNA reads TGTGCCAGCAGTGGGGGACTAGCGGGTTACGAGCAGTACTTC. It yields the protein CASSGGLAGYEQYF.

As for this clone: The same CDR3 also results from other DNA sequences found in this sample. V is TRBV7-9 and J is TRBJ2-7; possibly TRBD1 for D (6 bases). Per the germline V gene, CDR1 is SEHNR and CDR2 is FQNEAQ (reference sequence). The CDR3 runs to 12 residues. Trimming took off 5 bases at V and 3 bases at J, with 8 bases between the two ends. The CDR3 spells CASSPTGYEQYF. CDR3 DNA: TGTGCCAGCAGCCCGACAGGCTACGAGCAGTACTTC.